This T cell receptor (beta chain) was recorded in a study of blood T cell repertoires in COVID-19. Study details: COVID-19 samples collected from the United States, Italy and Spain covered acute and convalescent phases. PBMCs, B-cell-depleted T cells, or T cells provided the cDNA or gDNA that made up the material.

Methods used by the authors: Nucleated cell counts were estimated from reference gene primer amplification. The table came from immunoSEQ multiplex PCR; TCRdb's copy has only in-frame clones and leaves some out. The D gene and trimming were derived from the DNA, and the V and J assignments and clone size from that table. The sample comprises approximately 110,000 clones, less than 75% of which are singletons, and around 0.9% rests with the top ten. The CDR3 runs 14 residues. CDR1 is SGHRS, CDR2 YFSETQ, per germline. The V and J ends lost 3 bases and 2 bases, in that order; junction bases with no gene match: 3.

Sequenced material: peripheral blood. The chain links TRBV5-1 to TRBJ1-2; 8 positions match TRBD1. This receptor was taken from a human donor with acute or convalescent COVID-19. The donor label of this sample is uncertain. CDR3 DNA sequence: TGCGCCAGCAGCTCCTGGACAGGGAACTATGGCTACACCTTC. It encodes CASSSWTGNYGYTF.